This T cell receptor (beta chain) was recovered during a study of T-cell memory formation after mild COVID-19. V lost 5 bases to trimming and J lost 1 base, with 4 bases between them. The CDR3 has 12 amino acids. The V gene's germline CDR1 is KGHDR and CDR2 SFDVKD. TCRdb used MiXCR to reprocess the 5' RACE reads, holding one entry per CDR3 protein. The table lists some 70,000 distinct CDR3 sequences, 15% to 20% of them singletons. The chain has TRBV24-1 and TRBJ1-2; no definite D call. Sequencing used PBMCs or a T cell subset sorted from them (not recorded which). This clonotype was sampled from an adult woman who had mild COVID-19 (a few samples of this study predate the infection). Cell type and time point are not known. CDR3 protein: CATSGSNYGYTF. In DNA form, the CDR3 reads TGTGCCACCAGTGGGAGTAACTATGGCTACACCTTC.